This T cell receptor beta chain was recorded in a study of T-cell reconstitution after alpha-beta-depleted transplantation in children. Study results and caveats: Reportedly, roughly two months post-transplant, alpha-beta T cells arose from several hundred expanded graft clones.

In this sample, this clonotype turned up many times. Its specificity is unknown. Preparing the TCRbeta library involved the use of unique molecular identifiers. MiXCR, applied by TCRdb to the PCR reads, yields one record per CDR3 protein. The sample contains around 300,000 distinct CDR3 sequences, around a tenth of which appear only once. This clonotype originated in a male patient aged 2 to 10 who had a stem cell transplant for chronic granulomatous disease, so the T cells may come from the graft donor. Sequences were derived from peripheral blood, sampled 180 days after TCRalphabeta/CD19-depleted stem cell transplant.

The CDR3 bases are TGCGCCAGCGGATTCGGGACAGGGGGGATCGGTGAGCAGTTCTTC. This gives the protein CASGFGTGGIGEQFF. The chain employs TRBV4-3 and TRBJ2-1; 11 nucleotides agree with TRBD1. V trimming: 8 bases; J trimming: 9 bases; junction bases outside the gene matches: 12. Germline V lookup: CDR1 LGHNA, CDR2 YSLEER. CDR3 length equals 15 residues.